This T cell receptor (beta chain) is drawn from a study of CD8 T cells in Susac syndrome. The overall study: When their blood was taken, the Susac syndrome patients had either not yet had any therapy, were taking corticosteroids, or were taking intravenous immunoglobulin alone.

After extraction with the RNeasy kit, roughly 0.45 to 1 ug of the RNA was reverse transcribed using random hexamers. TCRdb re-called the immunoSEQ multiplex PCR reads with MiXCR, one entry per CDR3 protein. The table lists just under 95,000 distinct CDR3 sequences, roughly 94% of them singletons. TCR beta was sequenced from blood CD8+ and CD4+ T cells. Germline CDR1 and CDR2: KGHDR and SFDVKD. The CDR3 has 13 residues. The V end lost 1 base, the J end lost 4 bases, and 4 bases lay between the germline ends. This clonotype was obtained from a human donor with Susac syndrome. J is TRBJ1-5 and V is TRBV24-1; D is unresolved. Sequences were obtained from CD4+ T cells from PBMCs. DNA of the CDR3: TGTGCCACCAGTGATTTTGGGAATCAGCCCCAGCATTTT. It yields the protein CATSDFGNQPQHF.